Below are 4 T cell receptor beta chains sequenced from a single sample in a study of human T cells and chemical hapten exposure. From the RACE reads, TCRdb called clonotypes with MiXCR, one entry per CDR3 protein. The repertoire holds some 400,000 distinct CDR3 sequences, with 4.8% as singletons. Noted time point: patch test 1, 2 weeks after DPC sensitization. Stated treatment: therapeutic diphenylcyclopropenone sensitization with weekly scalp DPC. The sample was whole blood, taken in connection with sensitization to the hapten diphenylcyclopropenone (DPC). These receptors all stem from a woman between 45 and 60 years old with alopecia areata. Some clones in this sample may be carry-over from other donors' samples.

This clonotype appeared a few times. The CDR3 coding sequence is TGTGCCAGCATCGCGAACTATGGCTACACCTTC. Protein: CASIANYGYTF. The chain has TRBV12-3 or TRBV12-4 and TRBJ1-2; D not resolved. Deletions cut 7 bases from V and 2 bases from J, with 5 bases between. This CDR3 region has 11 residues.

This clonotype appeared many times. This chain connects TRBV6-2 or TRBV6-3 to TRBJ2-7, with a tentative D call TRBD1 (5 bases). The CDR3 is 13 amino acids. Per germline, CDR1 MNHEY and CDR2 SVGEGT. The V end lost 2 bases, the J end lost 2 bases, and 7 bases lay between the germline ends. The CDR3 region is CASSYTGPYEQYF. CDR3 coding DNA: TGTGCCAGCAGTTACACAGGACCCTACGAGCAGTACTTC.

There are many counts of this clonotype. V and J are TRBV6-5 and TRBJ1-3; tentative D call: TRBD1 (5 bases). This CDR3 region has 14 residues. V lost 6 bases to trimming and J lost 2 bases, with 11 bases between them. Germline assignment: CDR1 MNHEY and CDR2 SVGAGI. The CDR3 DNA reads as TGTGCCAGCAGCATAACAGGAGCTGGAAACACCATATATTTT. Translated, it gives CASSITGAGNTIYF.

This clonotype occurred a few times. This chain uses TRBV7-9 with TRBJ2-7; weak D call: TRBD2 (5 bases). V was clipped by 2 bases and J by 6 bases, with 14 bases between them. Germline V gene sequence: CDR1 SEHNR, CDR2 FQNEAQ (reference sequence). This CDR3 contains 14 residues. The CDR3 protein is CASSLISLASEQYF. The CDR3 DNA reads TGTGCCAGCAGCTTAATCAGTCTAGCATCCGAGCAGTACTTC. Complete variable domain (other parts from reference TRBV7-9 and TRBJ2-7): DTGVSQNPRHKITKRGQNVTFRCDPISEHNRLYWYRQTLGQGPEFLTYFQNEAQLEKSRLLSDRFSAERPKGSFSTLEIQRTEQGDSAMYLCASSLISLASEQYFGPGTRLTVT.